Shown below are 15 T cell receptor beta chains from a single sample sequenced in a study of blood T cell repertoires in COVID-19 (dated by TCRdb to 2018 to 2021). To prepare the library, the immunoSEQ multiplex PCR assay was applied. This is the immuneACCESS table as TCRdb keeps it, with only in-frame sequences that have V and J called. A part of the clones is gone; compared with another copy, unresolved V genes explain less than half, and the rest is unexplained. The sample contains over 90,000 clones, roughly 92% of them found a single time. The leading ten clones occupy around 2% of the sample. Material: peripheral blood. These receptors were taken from a woman aged 50 to 60 with COVID-19, enrolled during active disease.

This clone showed up just once. The CDR3 region has the DNA TGCGCCAGCAGCCAAGCACCGCTAGCCCATGAGCAGTTCTTC. It codes for CASSQAPLAHEQFF. This rearrangement joins TRBV4-1 to TRBJ2-1; D possibly corresponds to TRBD2 (5 bases). Trimming stripped 1 base from V and 8 bases from J, with 12 bases between. The CDR3 is 14 amino acids. CDR1 MGHRA and CDR2 YSYEKL come from the germline V gene.

This rearrangement joins TRBV5-1 to TRBJ2-3, with D possibly matching TRBD2 (6 bases). The germline gives CDR1 SGHRS, CDR2 YFSETQ. V dropped 0 bases and J dropped 2 bases, with 16 bases sitting between them. The CDR3 sequence is 17 residues long. The CDR3 sequence is CASSLDASGSLTDTQYF. CDR3 nucleotides: TGCGCCAGCAGCTTGGATGCCTCCGGGAGTCTCACAGATACGCAGTATTTT.

The chain is built from TRBV19 and TRBJ2-6, with 8 bases fitting TRBD1. After removal of 7 bases from V and 4 bases from J, the junction contained 6 bases not matched to a gene. Germline assignment: CDR1 LNHDA and CDR2 SQIVND (reference sequence). This CDR3 comprises 15 residues. CDR3 nucleotides: TGTGCCAGTACAGGGGGCGCGATCGGGGCCAACGTCCTGACTTTC. Translated: CASTGGAIGANVLTF.

This clone was observed a single time. The chain combines TRBV5-1 with TRBJ1-1, with TRBD1 identical over 7 bases. Germline V gene sequence: CDR1 SGHRS, CDR2 YFSETQ. The CDR3 covers 14 residues. The V segment lost 3 bases and the J segment 3 bases; nucleotides outside the gene matches: 5. The CDR3, as DNA: TGCGCCAGCAGCTCCACGACAGGGTACACTGAAGCTTTCTTT. It encodes CASSSTTGYTEAFF.

J is TRBJ2-1 and V is TRBV28, with a weak D call TRBD2 (7 bases). Trimming pared 8 bases from V and 10 bases from J, leaving 24 bases between. Per the germline V gene, CDR1 is MDHEN and CDR2 is SYDVKM. CDR3 length: 15 amino acids. The DNA of the CDR3 is TGTGCCAGCGCGGTACGGGGGGCCGGGCCTTTAGAGCAGTTCTTC. As protein: CASAVRGAGPLEQFF.

The rearrangement uses TRBV19 and TRBJ1-2, with D unresolved. V was clipped by 6 bases and J by 5 bases, with 7 bases between them. CDR3 length equals 11 residues. The germline V gene encodes CDR1 LNHDA and CDR2 SQIVND (reference sequence). This CDR3 reads CASREGYGYTF. Written as DNA, the CDR3 is TGTGCCAGTAGGGAGGGTTATGGCTACACCTTC.

This clone was detected only once. The chain uses TRBV21-1 and TRBJ1-1; no DNA check was done on the table's D call, TRBD1. TRBV21-1 is a pseudogene locus. The CDR3 totals 13 residues. This chain's CDR3 is CASSRGGEAEAFF. CDR3 nucleotides: TGTGCCAGCAGCCGAGGGGGTGAGGCTGAAGCTTTCTTT.

The V call is TRBV5-4, the J call TRBJ2-3; 7 bases are shared with TRBD2. The V segment lost 1 base and the J segment 3 bases; nucleotides outside the gene matches: 8. The CDR3 has 16 residues. Germline CDR1 is SGHNT and CDR2 is YYREEE (reference sequence). The CDR3 sequence: CASSLSAGVATDTQYF. The CDR3 DNA is TGTGCCAGCAGCTTGTCCGCGGGGGTAGCGACAGATACGCAGTATTTT.

With respect to this clone: The conserved closing phenylalanine or tryptophan is absent in this CDR3, likely reflecting a read error. No DNA is shown, since the ends of the CDR3 on it are uncertain; the CDR3 is the one TCRdb lists. The chain uses TRBV6-6 and TRBJ1-2; the table gives TRBD1 as D, unverified against the DNA. Germline lookup yields CDR1 MNHNY and CDR2 SVGAGI (reference sequence). The length of the CDR3 is 14 amino acids, counting both ends. This chain's CDR3 is CASSPVDRAAVTWS.

The V call is TRBV5-8, the J call TRBJ2-3, with TRBD2 matching over 7 bases. This CDR3 has 15 amino acids. With V trimmed by 0 bases and J by 6 bases, 7 bases remained unmatched. CDR1 and CDR2 from the germline V gene are SGHTS and YDEGEE. CDR3 amino acids: CASSLGFGGRDTQYF. The CDR3 DNA sequence: TGTGCCAGCAGCTTGGGTTTCGGGGGGAGGGATACGCAGTATTTT.

The chain carries TRBV5-8 and TRBJ2-6; the match to TRBD1 covers 7 bases. This CDR3 has 16 amino acids. Germline lookup yields CDR1 SGHTS and CDR2 YDEGEE. After removal of 4 bases from V and 4 bases from J, the junction contained 8 bases not matched to a gene. The CDR3 DNA reads TGTGCCAGCAGCACCAGGGGGACGAACGGGGCCAACGTCCTGACTTTC. Encoded protein: CASSTRGTNGANVLTF.

This sequence joins TRBV19 and TRBJ1-2; tentative D call: TRBD1 (5 bases). CDR3 length: 13 residues. V was clipped by 7 bases and J by 8 bases, with 17 bases between them. CDR1 and CDR2 (germline): LNHDA, SQIVND (reference sequence). CDR3 bases: TGTGCCAGTACCCCCGGGGGACGAGGGGGCTACACCTTC. Protein sequence: CASTPGGRGGYTF. Together with reference TRBV19 and TRBJ1-2, the CDR3 gives the full variable domain: DGGITQSPKYLFRKEGQNVTLSCEQNLNHDAMYWYRQDPGQGLRLIYYSQIVNDFQKGDIAEGYSVSREKKESFPLTVTSAQKNPTAFYLCASTPGGRGGYTFGSGTRLTVV.

Concerning this clone itself: The same CDR3 arises from other DNA sequences in this sample as well. The gene calls are TRBV5-1 and TRBJ1-5, with a possible D match to TRBD1 (6 bases). Deletions cut 1 base from V and 4 bases from J, with 6 bases between. Germline CDR1 reads SGHRS; CDR2 reads YFSETQ. This CDR3 contains 13 residues. CDR3 nucleotides: TGCGCCAGCAGCTTGACAGGGAATCAGCCCCAGCATTTT. Encoded protein: CASSLTGNQPQHF.

V gene TRBV5-6 combines with J gene TRBJ1-1; tentative D call: TRBD1 (5 bases). CDR3 size: 16 residues. Trimming stripped 4 bases from V and 4 bases from J, with 20 bases between. CDR1 SGHDT and CDR2 YYEEEE come from the germline V gene. This chain's CDR3 is CASSTPGVGSGTEAFF. Written as DNA, the CDR3 is TGTGCCAGCAGCACCCCGGGGGTGGGTTCGGGCACTGAAGCTTTCTTT.

The chain has TRBV5-1 and TRBJ1-3; unclear D gene. The V and J ends lost 0 bases and 0 bases respectively, with 10 bases between them. This CDR3 has 16 amino acids. Germline CDR1 and CDR2: SGHRS and YFSETQ. The CDR3 sequence is CASSLGARDSGNTIYF. For the CDR3, the DNA is TGCGCCAGCAGCTTGGGGGCGCGGGACTCTGGAAACACCATATATTTT. The complete variable domain, with remaining parts taken from reference TRBV5-1 and TRBJ1-3, reads KAGVTQTPRYLIKTRGQQVTLSCSPISGHRSVSWYQQTPGQGLQFLFEYFSETQRNKGNFPGRFSGRQFSNSRSEMNVSTLELGDSALYLCASSLGARDSGNTIYFGEGSWLTVV.